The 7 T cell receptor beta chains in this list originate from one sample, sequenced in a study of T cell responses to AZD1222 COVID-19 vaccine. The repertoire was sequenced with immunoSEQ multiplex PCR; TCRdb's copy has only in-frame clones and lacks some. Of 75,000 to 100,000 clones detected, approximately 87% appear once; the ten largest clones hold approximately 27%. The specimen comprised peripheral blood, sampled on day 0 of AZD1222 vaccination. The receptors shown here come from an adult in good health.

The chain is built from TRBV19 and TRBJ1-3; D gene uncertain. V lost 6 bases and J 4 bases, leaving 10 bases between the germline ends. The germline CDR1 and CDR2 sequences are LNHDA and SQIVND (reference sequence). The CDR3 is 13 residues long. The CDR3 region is CASRKGAGNTIYF. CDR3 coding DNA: TGTGCCAGTAGGAAGGGTGCAGGAAACACCATATATTTT.

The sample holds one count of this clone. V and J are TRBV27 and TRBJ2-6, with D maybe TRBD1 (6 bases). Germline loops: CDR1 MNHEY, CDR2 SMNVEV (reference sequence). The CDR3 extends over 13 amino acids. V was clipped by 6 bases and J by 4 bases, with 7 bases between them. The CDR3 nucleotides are TGTGCCAGCAGGACAGGCGGGGCCAACGTCCTGACTTTC. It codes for CASRTGGANVLTF.

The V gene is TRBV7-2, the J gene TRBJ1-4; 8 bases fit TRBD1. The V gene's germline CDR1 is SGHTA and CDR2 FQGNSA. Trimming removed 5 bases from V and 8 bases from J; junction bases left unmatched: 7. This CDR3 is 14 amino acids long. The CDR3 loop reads CASSRWTGKEKLFF. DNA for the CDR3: TGTGCCAGCAGCAGATGGACAGGGAAAGAAAAACTGTTTTTT. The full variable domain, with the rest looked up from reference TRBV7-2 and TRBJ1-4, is GAGVSQSPSNKVTEKGKDVELRCDPISGHTALYWYRQSLGQGLEFLIYFQGNSAPDKSGLPSDRFSAERTGGSVSTLTIQRTQQEDSAVYLCASSRWTGKEKLFFGSGTQLSVL.

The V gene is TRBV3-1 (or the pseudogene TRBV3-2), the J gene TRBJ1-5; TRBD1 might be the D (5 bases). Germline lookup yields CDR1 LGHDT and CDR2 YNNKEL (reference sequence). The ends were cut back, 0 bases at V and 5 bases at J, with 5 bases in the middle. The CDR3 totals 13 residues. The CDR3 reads CASSQEGDQPQHF. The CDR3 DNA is TGTGCCAGCAGCCAAGAGGGGGATCAGCCCCAGCATTTT.

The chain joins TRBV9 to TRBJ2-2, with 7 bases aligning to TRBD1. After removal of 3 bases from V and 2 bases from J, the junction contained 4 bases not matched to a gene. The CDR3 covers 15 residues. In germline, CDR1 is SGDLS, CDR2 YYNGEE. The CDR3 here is CASSGGTVNTGELFF. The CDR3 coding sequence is TGTGCCAGCAGCGGAGGGACAGTCAACACCGGGGAGCTGTTTTTT. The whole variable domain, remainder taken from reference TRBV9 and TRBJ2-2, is DSGVTQTPKHLITATGQRVTLRCSPRSGDLSVYWYQQSLDQGLQFLIQYYNGEERAKGNILERFSAQQFPDLHSELNLSSLELGDSALYFCASSGGTVNTGELFFGEGSRLTVL.

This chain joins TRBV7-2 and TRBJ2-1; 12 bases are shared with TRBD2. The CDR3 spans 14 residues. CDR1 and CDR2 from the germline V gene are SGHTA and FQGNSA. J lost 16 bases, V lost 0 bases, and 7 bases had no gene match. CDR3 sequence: CASSLALTSGSGFF. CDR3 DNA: TGTGCCAGCAGCTTAGCGCTGACTAGCGGGAGCGGATTCTTC.

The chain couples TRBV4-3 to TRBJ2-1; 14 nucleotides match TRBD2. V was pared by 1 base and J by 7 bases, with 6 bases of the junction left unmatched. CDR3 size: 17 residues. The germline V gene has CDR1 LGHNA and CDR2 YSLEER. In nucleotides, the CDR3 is TGCGCCAGCAGCCAAGCCGGGACTAGCGGGAGTCTGAATGAGCAGTTCTTC. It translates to CASSQAGTSGSLNEQFF.